This note documents a single TCR beta chain sequence. Its target is not known. These data belong to a study of T cells expressing NK-cell markers. Study-wide findings and caveats: The study found these clonotypes also leading the CD3+CD56-NKG2C+ fraction in a few donors. Dominant NKG2C+ clonotypes in 6 or 7 donors made up about 1.0-7.0% of CD8+ T cells.

The V gene's germline CDR1 is KGHDR and CDR2 SFDVKD. The CDR3 is 11 residues long. Reanalyzing the 5' RACE reads, TCRdb keeps one entry per CDR3 protein, without DNA. The sample has around 380,000 distinct CDR3 sequences, and its top ten clones hold about 11%. The rearrangement joins TRBV24-1 to TRBJ1-1. The source is a woman in her forties or fifties in good health. The sequenced sample was blood T cells: a sorted CD56 or NKG2C T cell subset, CD4+ or CD8+ T cells, or bulk PBMC T cells (not recorded which). The CDR3 spells CATQAGTEAFF.